The sequence of this T cell receptor (beta chain) was determined in a study of long-term antiretroviral therapy in people with HIV. Study-wide background: The study's earliest collections predate the 2015 immediate-ART recommendation by about a decade.

Points from the study as a whole: Even long-term ART left TRB diversity below transplant donor controls, despite gains. Pre-ART-expanded clones dominated the repertoire at all time points.

All participants with HIV were treated in the United States. Assay version v3.0 of immunoSEQ was used, and it was run at survey level. Sequencing used immunoSEQ multiplex PCR; TCRdb keeps in-frame clones, though not all of them. The data contain about 22,000 clones, just over 85% of them singletons. The CDR3 covers 17 residues. J lost 8 bases, V lost 0 bases, and 14 bases had no gene match. Germline-derived CDR1 and CDR2 are MRHNA and SNTAGT. Regarding this clone: Antigen unknown.

The chain has TRBV6-4 and TRBJ1-1, with 8 bases matching TRBD1. This clonotype was obtained from a woman aged 30 to 39 with HIV. The sample here was unsorted PBMCs, taken 1.8 years before starting antiretroviral therapy. The CDR3 DNA reads TGTGCCAGCAGTGACTCTGGAGGGGGACAGGATCCAGCGGAAGCTTTCTTT. It translates to CASSDSGGGQDPAEAFF.